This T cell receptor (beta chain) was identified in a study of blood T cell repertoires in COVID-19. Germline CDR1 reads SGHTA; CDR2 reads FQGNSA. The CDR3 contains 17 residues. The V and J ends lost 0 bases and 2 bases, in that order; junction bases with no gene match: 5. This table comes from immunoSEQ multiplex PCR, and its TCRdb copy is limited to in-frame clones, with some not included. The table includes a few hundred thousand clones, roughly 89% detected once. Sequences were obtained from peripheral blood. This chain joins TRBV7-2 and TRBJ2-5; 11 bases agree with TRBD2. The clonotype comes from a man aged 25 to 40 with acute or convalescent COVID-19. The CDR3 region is CASSLALAGGRQETQYF. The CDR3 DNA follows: TGTGCCAGCAGCTTAGCGCTAGCGGGAGGACGACAAGAGACCCAGTACTTC. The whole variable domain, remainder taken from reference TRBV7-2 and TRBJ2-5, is GAGVSQSPSNKVTEKGKDVELRCDPISGHTALYWYRQSLGQGLEFLIYFQGNSAPDKSGLPSDRFSAERTGGSVSTLTIQRTQQEDSAVYLCASSLALAGGRQETQYFGPGTRLLVL.